Following are 22 T cell receptor beta chains from one sample sequenced in a study of T cells in narcolepsy (dated by TCRdb to the late 2010s). The library was produced with the immunoSEQ multiplex PCR assay. Held by TCRdb, this immuneACCESS table contains in-frame sequences only and omits some clones. Under half of the omission traces to an unresolved V gene where checked; the cause of the rest is unknown. Recorded for this sample are about 30,000 clones; roughly four fifths of them occurred a single time. Jointly, the top ten make up more than 0.9% of the sample. The specimen sequenced was CD45RA- memory CD4+ T cells from PBMCs. Taken with the paper, the label for cell subset or site translates to: memory T cells sorted ex vivo from peripheral blood. The receptors shown here come from a human donor with narcolepsy.

The J gene is TRBJ1-6, the V gene TRBV7-9; D remains unclear. Germline V gene sequence: CDR1 SEHNR, CDR2 FQNEAQ (reference sequence). The CDR3 is 12 amino acids. V was trimmed by 6 bases and J by 9 bases, leaving 9 bases between them. The CDR3 loop is CASRTRVSPLHF. The DNA of the CDR3 is TGTGCCAGCAGGACTCGGGTTTCACCCCTCCACTTT.

The rearrangement uses TRBV4-2 and TRBJ2-7; D remains unclear. The CDR3 covers 15 residues. Germline lookup yields CDR1 LGHNA and CDR2 YNFKEQ. V lost 5 bases, J lost 4 bases, and 18 bases lay in between. CDR3 DNA sequence: TGTGCCAGCAGCTTACACATCGGTGGATCTTACGAGCAGTACTTC. Protein sequence: CASSLHIGGSYEQYF.

The genes are TRBV19 and TRBJ2-7, with D maybe TRBD1 (5 bases). Germline V gene lookup returns CDR1 LNHDA and CDR2 SQIVND (reference sequence). The CDR3 is 14 residues long. V lost 5 bases and J lost 2, with 13 bases in between. CDR3 in amino acids: CASSLQGFAYEQYF. The CDR3 region has the DNA TGTGCCAGTAGTCTTCAGGGTTTTGCCTACGAGCAGTACTTC.

This clone has more than one count but fewer than ten. The rearrangement links TRBV11-2 to TRBJ2-3, with TRBD1 matching 10 bases. The CDR3 runs 16 residues. Germline V gene data show CDR1 as SGHAT and CDR2 as FQNNGV. V lost 5 bases, J lost 0 bases, and 5 bases stayed unmatched. This CDR3 is CASSHWDRGSTDTQYF. As DNA, the CDR3 is TGTGCCAGCAGCCACTGGGACAGGGGCAGCACAGATACGCAGTATTTT.

The chain joins TRBV6-1 to TRBJ1-5, with a possible D match to TRBD1 (6 bases). Looked up from germline, CDR1 is MNHNS and CDR2 is SASEGT. The V gene lost 2 bases and the J gene lost 2 bases, with 13 bases spanning the gap. The CDR3 is 16 residues long. Here the CDR3 DNA reads TGTGCCAGCAGTGAACAGGGGCCATCCCGCAATCAGCCCCAGCATTTT. It is translated as CASSEQGPSRNQPQHF.

This clone came up once. The chain couples TRBV7-3 to TRBJ2-2; unclear D gene. CDR1 SGHTA and CDR2 FQGTGA come from the germline V gene. The CDR3 sequence is 12 residues long. The V end was cut by 1 base, the J end by 7 bases, with 4 bases between. CDR3 sequence reads: CASSLNGGELFF. The CDR3 DNA reads TGTGCCAGCAGCTTAAACGGCGGGGAGCTGTTTTTT. Looking up the rest from reference TRBV7-3 and TRBJ2-2 gives the full variable domain: GAGVSQTPSNKVTEKGKYVELRCDPISGHTALYWYRQSLGQGPEFLIYFQGTGAADDSGLPNDRFFAVRPEGSVSTLKIQRTERGDSAVYLCASSLNGGELFFGEGSRLTVL.

The chain has TRBV7-9 and TRBJ2-5, with D possibly TRBD2 on 6 matching bases. Germline V gene data show CDR1 as SEHNR and CDR2 as FQNEAQ (reference sequence). V shed 4 bases and J shed 3 bases, with 9 bases lying between them. The CDR3 loop spans 13 amino acids. In nucleotides, the CDR3 is TGTGCCAGCAGCTATAGCGGTAAAGAGACCCAGTACTTC. It is translated as CASSYSGKETQYF. Full variable domain (missing parts from reference TRBV7-9 and TRBJ2-5): DTGVSQNPRHKITKRGQNVTFRCDPISEHNRLYWYRQTLGQGPEFLTYFQNEAQLEKSRLLSDRFSAERPKGSFSTLEIQRTEQGDSAMYLCASSYSGKETQYFGPGTRLLVL.

This clone has just a few counts. V and J are TRBV5-1 and TRBJ1-3; D unclear. V was trimmed by 4 bases and J by 2 bases, leaving 16 bases between them. Per the germline V gene, CDR1 is SGHRS and CDR2 is YFSETQ. The CDR3 is 16 amino acids. As DNA, the CDR3 is TGCGCCAGCAGCCCTGACCTCCGGAGCGCTGGAAACACCATATATTTT. It translates to CASSPDLRSAGNTIYF.

V is TRBV7-2 and J is TRBJ2-5, with D unclear. This CDR3 region has 11 residues. Germline V gives CDR1 SGHTA, CDR2 FQGNSA. The V end was cut by 3 bases, the J end by 5 bases, with 4 bases between. The CDR3 DNA reads as TGTGCCAGCAGCTTGTCCGAGACCCAGTACTTC. This translates into CASSLSETQYF.

By share of the sample, this clone is medium-sized. The chain joins TRBV7-9 to TRBJ2-7; unclear D gene. Trimming cost V 1 base and J 4 bases, with 5 bases left between them. From germline, CDR1 is SEHNR and CDR2 FQNEAQ (reference sequence). The CDR3 totals 12 residues. In nucleotides, the CDR3 is TGTGCCAGCAGCTTAGAGAAATACGAGCAGTACTTC. It translates to CASSLEKYEQYF.

The chain couples TRBV28 to TRBJ2-4; D perhaps matches TRBD2 (5 bases). The germline V gene has CDR1 MDHEN and CDR2 SYDVKM. V lost 6 bases, J lost 3 bases, and 15 bases lay in between. The CDR3 contains 15 residues. CDR3 sequence reads: CASSPLGSGKNIQYF. The DNA for the CDR3 is TGTGCCAGCAGCCCCCTAGGGAGCGGCAAAAACATTCAGTACTTC.

This clone was observed a single time. The V gene is TRBV2, the J gene TRBJ1-6, with D uncertain. With 7 bases removed from V and 10 bases from J, the gap between germline ends came to 20 bases. CDR3 length: 15 residues. Germline assignment: CDR1 SNHLY and CDR2 FYNNEI. The CDR3 DNA is TGTGCCAGCACCGAGGATCAAACAGTACGGTCACCCCTCCACTTT. Translation: CASTEDQTVRSPLHF. The variable domain in full, with the rest retrieved from reference TRBV2 and TRBJ1-6, is EPEVTQTPSHQVTQMGQEVILRCVPISNHLYFYWYRQILGQKVEFLVSFYNNEISEKSEIFDDQFSVERPDGSNFTLKIRSTKLEDSAMYFCASTEDQTVRSPLHFGNGTRLTVT.

The chain links TRBV5-6 to TRBJ2-3; D not certain. The CDR3 runs 14 residues. The germline V gene encodes CDR1 SGHDT and CDR2 YYEEEE. V lost 2 bases, J lost 5 bases, and 12 bases lay in between. In nucleotides, the CDR3 is TGTGCCAGCAGCTTTGGACCCCAGAAAGATACGCAGTATTTT. Its translation is CASSFGPQKDTQYF.

This rearrangement joins TRBV5-4 to TRBJ1-2, with D hard to call. The germline V gene has CDR1 SGHNT and CDR2 YYREEE (reference sequence). V lost 7 bases and J 2 bases, leaving 12 bases between the germline ends. The CDR3 is 13 residues long. The CDR3 sequence is CASYLSGNYGYTF. As DNA, the CDR3 is TGTGCCAGCTACCTCTCGGGCAACTATGGCTACACCTTC. Using reference TRBV5-4 and TRBJ1-2 for the parts outside the CDR3, the full variable domain is ETGVTQSPTHLIKTRGQQVTLRCSSQSGHNTVSWYQQALGQGPQFIFQYYREEENGRGNFPPRFSGLQFPNYSSELNVNALELDDSALYLCASYLSGNYGYTFGSGTRLTVV.

J is TRBJ1-5 and V is TRBV4-1; 12 nucleotides agree with TRBD1. The CDR3 loop spans 16 amino acids. The V gene's germline CDR1 is MGHRA and CDR2 YSYEKL. Trimming cost V 1 base and J 7 bases; bases outside gene matches: 5. CDR3 nucleotide sequence: TGCGCCAGCAGCCAAGTGCCGGGACAGGGGGCACAGCCCCAGCATTTT. It translates to CASSQVPGQGAQPQHF.

The chain is built from TRBV30 and TRBJ2-7; 10 bases match TRBD1. V trimming: 4 bases; J trimming: 6 bases; junction bases outside the gene matches: 6. This CDR3 has 13 amino acids. Germline assignment: CDR1 GTSNPN and CDR2 SVGIG (reference sequence). This CDR3 reads CAWKGGTGVEQYF. The DNA of the CDR3 is TGTGCCTGGAAGGGAGGGACAGGGGTCGAGCAGTACTTC.

The rearrangement joins TRBV7-9 to TRBJ2-5; D is possibly TRBD1 (7 bases). Germline loops: CDR1 SEHNR, CDR2 FQNEAQ (reference sequence). V lost 3 bases and J lost 5, with 13 bases in between. The CDR3 is 14 amino acids. This CDR3 reads CASSFSQGRETQYF. The CDR3 DNA reads as TGTGCCAGCAGCTTTTCACAGGGGAGGGAGACCCAGTACTTC.

The J gene is TRBJ1-2, the V gene TRBV29-1, with D tentatively TRBD1 (5 bases). Germline CDR1 SQVTM, CDR2 ANQGSEA. Trimming pared 5 bases from V and 0 bases from J, leaving 10 bases between. The CDR3 length is 13 residues. The CDR3 loop is CSVKGSSNYGYTF. In DNA form, the CDR3 reads TGCAGCGTTAAGGGGTCCTCTAACTATGGCTACACCTTC. Variable domain in full (rest from reference TRBV29-1 and TRBJ1-2): SAVISQKPSRDICQRGTSLTIQCQVDSQVTMMFWYRQQPGQSLTLIATANQGSEATYESGFVIDKFPISRPNLTFSTLTVSNMSPEDSSIYLCSVKGSSNYGYTFGSGTRLTVV.

The table lists this clone with a few counts. The V call is TRBV5-1, the J call TRBJ1-6; TRBD1 is a possible D gene (5 bases). The V and J ends lost 6 bases and 6 bases respectively, with 10 bases between them. Germline assignment: CDR1 SGHRS and CDR2 YFSETQ. The CDR3 is 13 amino acids. CDR3 bases: TGCGCCAGCAACGACGGGGGTAATTCACCCCTCCACTTT. It codes for CASNDGGNSPLHF.

The J gene is TRBJ1-3, the V gene TRBV27; D is possibly TRBD1 (6 bases). This CDR3 is built from 14 residues. The germline gives CDR1 MNHEY, CDR2 SMNVEV (reference sequence). The ends were cut back, 8 bases at V and 1 base at J, with 12 bases in the middle. Written as DNA, the CDR3 is TGTGCCAGCCGCAAACAGGGTTCTGGAAACACCATATATTTT. Translation: CASRKQGSGNTIYF.

This chain connects TRBV29-1 to TRBJ2-5; D remains unclear. The CDR3 length is 13 residues. From germline, CDR1 is SQVTM and CDR2 ANQGSEA. The V and J ends lost 2 bases and 5 bases respectively, with 12 bases between them. In nucleotides, the CDR3 is TGCAGCGTTGAATCGATTGTCGGGGAGACCCAGTACTTC. It codes for CSVESIVGETQYF.

The V call is TRBV5-1, the J call TRBJ2-1, with D unresolved. This CDR3 region has 17 residues. Trimming left V 0 bases short and J 2 bases short, with 15 bases between. Germline V gene lookup returns CDR1 SGHRS and CDR2 YFSETQ. The CDR3 region has the DNA TGCGCCAGCAGCTTGGGGTTGGGCAGTCCAACCTACAATGAGCAGTTCTTC. Encoded protein: CASSLGLGSPTYNEQFF.